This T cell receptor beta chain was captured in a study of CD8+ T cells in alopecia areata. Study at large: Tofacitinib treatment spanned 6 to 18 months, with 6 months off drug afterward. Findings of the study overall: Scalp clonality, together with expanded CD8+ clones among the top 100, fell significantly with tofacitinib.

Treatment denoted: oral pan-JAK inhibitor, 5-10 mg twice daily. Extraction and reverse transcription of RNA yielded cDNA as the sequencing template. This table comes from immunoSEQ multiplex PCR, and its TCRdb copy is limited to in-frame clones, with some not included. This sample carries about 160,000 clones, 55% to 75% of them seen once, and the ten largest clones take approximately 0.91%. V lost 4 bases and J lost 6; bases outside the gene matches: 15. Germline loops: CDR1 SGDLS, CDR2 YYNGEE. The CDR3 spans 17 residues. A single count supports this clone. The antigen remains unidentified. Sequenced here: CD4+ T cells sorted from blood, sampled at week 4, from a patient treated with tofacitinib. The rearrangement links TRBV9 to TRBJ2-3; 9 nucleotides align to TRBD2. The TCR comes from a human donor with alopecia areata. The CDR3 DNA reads TGTGCCAGCAGCCCCCGAACCTTAGCGGGGGCGAGGGATACGCAGTATTTT. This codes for CASSPRTLAGARDTQYF.